These T cell receptor beta chains were read from a single sample in a study of immune cell composition in non-small cell lung cancer. Produced via immunoSEQ multiplex PCR; TCRdb's table is partial and in-frame only. The profile shows about 3,100 clones, about 73% of them singletons. Sequenced: non-adjacent lung tissue. These receptors were obtained from a human donor with non-small cell lung cancer. The donor label of this sample is uncertain. Both conserved end residues are part of each CDR3. The order of the fields is CDR3 protein, CDR3 DNA, D gene, J gene, clone size, V gene. The D gene is left open where the match is weak. A clone size is listed for some rows: how often the clone was seen (once, few, many), or a class if it is expanded.

CASSLGQEADTQYF | TGCGCCAGCAGCTTGGGGCAGGAGGCAGATACGCAGTATTTT | - | TRBJ2-3 | once | TRBV5-1
CASSLRGLYGYTF | TGTGCCAGCAGTTTAAGGGGCCTCTATGGCTACACCTTC | - | TRBJ1-2 | - | TRBV28
CASSTYSWQGMGNQPQHF | TGTGCCAGTAGTACTTATTCGTGGCAGGGGATGGGCAATCAGCCCCAGCATTTT | - | TRBJ1-5 | - | TRBV19
CASSGAGRSTDTQYF | TGTGCCAGCAGCGGGGCGGGACGGAGCACAGATACGCAGTATTTT | - | TRBJ2-3 | - | TRBV7-2
CASSSSGSSYNEQFF | TGTGCCAGCAGTTCTAGCGGCAGCTCCTACAATGAGCAGTTCTTC | TRBD2 | TRBJ2-1 | - | TRBV6-4
CASSQSGRAAGELFF | TGTGCCAGCAGTCAAAGCGGGAGGGCCGCCGGGGAGCTGTTTTTT | TRBD2 | TRBJ2-2 | - | TRBV6-6
CASTLDSSNEQFF | TGTGCCAGCACCCTGGACAGCTCCAATGAGCAGTTCTTC | - | TRBJ2-1 | large | TRBV28
CASSLDTGGADTQYF | TGTGCCAGCAGCTTAGATACGGGGGGGGCAGATACGCAGTATTTT | TRBD2 | TRBJ2-3 | - | TRBV11-2
CASRSQGGTEAFF | TGTGCCAGTAGAAGCCAAGGGGGCACTGAAGCTTTCTTT | - | TRBJ1-1 | medium-sized | TRBV19
CASSLDRGLISPLHF | TGTGCCAGCAGCTTAGACAGGGGTTTAATCTCACCCCTCCACTTT | TRBD1 | TRBJ1-6 | few | TRBV7-9
CASSPGLPSSKNIQYF | TGTGCCAGCAGCCCGGGACTGCCTTCGTCCAAAAACATTCAGTACTTC | - | TRBJ2-4 | - | TRBV7-2
CASSYRQGYQETQYF | TGTGCCAGCAGTTACCGACAGGGGTACCAAGAGACCCAGTACTTC | TRBD1 | TRBJ2-5 | - | TRBV6-5
CASSPPTISGTGAFYEQYF | TGTGCCAGCAGCCCACCTACAATCTCCGGGACAGGGGCCTTCTACGAGCAGTACTTC | TRBD1 | TRBJ2-7 | - | TRBV7-2
CASSQRDLRAGGGEAFF | TGTGCCAGCAGCCAAAGGGACCTCAGGGCAGGGGGCGGTGAAGCTTTCTTT | TRBD1 | TRBJ1-1 | - | TRBV16
CASSPGLAGWGQETQYF | TGTGCCAGCAGCCCGGGACTAGCGGGTTGGGGCCAAGAGACCCAGTACTTC | TRBD2 | TRBJ2-5 | few | TRBV7-2
CASSPISGRVHEQYF | TGTGCCAGCAGTCCCATTAGCGGGAGGGTCCACGAGCAGTACTTC | TRBD2 | TRBJ2-7 | - | TRBV27
CASSPGLSSQDEQYF | TGTGCCAGCAGCCCAGGGTTATCCTCCCAAGACGAGCAGTACTTC | - | TRBJ2-7 | once | TRBV28
CASSTGASGPNEQFF | TGTGCCAGCAGCACGGGGGCTAGCGGGCCTAATGAGCAGTTCTTC | TRBD2 | TRBJ2-1 | - | TRBV5-4
CASTLNGEGGYTF | TGTGCCAGCACCCTCAACGGGGAAGGGGGCTACACCTTC | - | TRBJ1-2 | - | TRBV5-5
CASSLWSGTGDYNEQFF | TGTGCCAGCAGTTTATGGTCCGGGACAGGGGACTACAATGAGCAGTTCTTC | TRBD1 | TRBJ2-1 | large | TRBV28
CASSVVRTGAVNTGELFF | TGTGCCAGCAGCGTAGTTAGGACAGGGGCCGTGAACACCGGGGAGCTGTTTTTT | TRBD1 | TRBJ2-2 | few | TRBV9
CASSWRLAGDQETQYF | TGCGCCAGCAGCTGGCGACTAGCGGGAGATCAAGAGACCCAGTACTTC | TRBD2 | TRBJ2-5 | - | TRBV5-1
CASSLALHAGEETQYF | TGTGCCAGCAGCTTAGCCCTCCACGCAGGGGAAGAGACCCAGTACTTC | - | TRBJ2-5 | - | TRBV11-2
CASSGQGSSNEQFF | TGTGCCAGTAGCGGACAGGGTTCAAGCAATGAGCAGTTCTTC | TRBD1 | TRBJ2-1 | once | TRBV19
CASYDGGRGGETQYF | TGCGCCAGCTACGATGGCGGGAGAGGGGGGGAGACCCAGTACTTC | - | TRBJ2-5 | once | TRBV5-1
CATSPTREKIAEQYF | TGTGCCACCAGCCCCACGCGGGAGAAAATTGCCGAGCAGTACTTC | TRBD2 | TRBJ2-7 | - | TRBV15
CASSFQGTSEQYF | TGTGCCAGCAGTTTTCAGGGAACCAGCGAGCAGTACTTC | - | TRBJ2-7 | - | TRBV28
CASSPVGLAGSTDTQYF | TGTGCCAGCAGCCCCGTTGGACTAGCGGGGAGCACAGATACGCAGTATTTT | TRBD2 | TRBJ2-3 | - | TRBV28
CASSSRQVQETQYF | TGTGCCAGTAGTTCCCGGCAGGTTCAAGAGACCCAGTACTTC | - | TRBJ2-5 | - | TRBV19
CASAPPAYNEQFF | TGTGCCAGCGCCCCCCCGGCCTACAATGAGCAGTTCTTC | - | TRBJ2-1 | - | TRBV28
CASSPTSGGLYEQYF | TGTGCCAGCAGCCCTACTAGCGGAGGTCTTTACGAGCAGTACTTC | TRBD2 | TRBJ2-7 | - | TRBV7-9
CASSLVNRAGTDTQYF | TGTGCCAGTAGCTTGGTAAACAGGGCAGGCACAGATACGCAGTATTTT | - | TRBJ2-3 | - | TRBV5-5
CASTASGSAYQETQYF | TGTGCCAGCACAGCTAGCGGGAGTGCCTACCAAGAGACCCAGTACTTC | TRBD2 | TRBJ2-5 | - | TRBV2
CSVGRGLTEAFF | TGCAGCGTTGGCAGGGGGCTCACTGAAGCTTTCTTT | TRBD1 | TRBJ1-1 | - | TRBV29-1
CASRRAREAGELFF | TGTGCCAGCAGAAGGGCGCGGGAGGCCGGGGAGCTGTTTTTT | - | TRBJ2-2 | - | TRBV21-1
CASSLGAAGADTQYF | TGTGCCAGCAGCTTAGGGGCTGCCGGGGCAGATACGCAGTATTTT | - | TRBJ2-3 | - | TRBV11-2
CAVRGGRGNTEAFF | TGTGCCGTCCGCGGGGGGAGAGGGAACACTGAAGCTTTCTTT | - | TRBJ1-1 | - | TRBV10-3
CASSWGGLAGHNEQFF | TGTGCCAGCAGCTGGGGGGGACTAGCGGGACACAATGAGCAGTTCTTC | TRBD2 | TRBJ2-1 | - | TRBV5-6
CASSVVGTSGANVLTF | TGTGCCAGCAGCGTAGTCGGTACCTCTGGGGCCAACGTCCTGACTTTC | - | TRBJ2-6 | - | TRBV9
CASSYSSLDEKLFF | TGTGCCAGCAGTTACTCGAGTTTAGATGAAAAACTGTTTTTT | - | TRBJ1-4 | - | TRBV6-5
CASSRTGEGYGYTF | TGTGCCAGCAGTCGGACAGGGGAAGGGTATGGCTACACCTTC | TRBD1 | TRBJ1-2 | - | TRBV28
CASRSGQGVIDTQYF | TGTGCCAGCAGATCTGGACAGGGGGTCATAGATACGCAGTATTTT | TRBD1 | TRBJ2-3 | - | TRBV7-9
CASSEYIAGASEQFF | TGTGCCAGCAGTGAATATATAGCGGGAGCGAGTGAGCAGTTCTTC | TRBD2 | TRBJ2-1 | few | TRBV25-1
CASSVGGVSTDTQYF | TGTGCCAGCAGCGTAGGAGGCGTCAGCACAGATACGCAGTATTTT | - | TRBJ2-3 | - | TRBV9
CASSLGGGRSPGELFF | TGCGCCAGCAGCTTGGGGGGAGGAAGGTCCCCCGGGGAGCTGTTTTTT | - | TRBJ2-2 | - | TRBV5-1
CASSSREWAYEQYF | TGTGCCAGCAGCTCGCGGGAGTGGGCCTACGAGCAGTACTTC | TRBD2 | TRBJ2-7 | - | TRBV7-8
CASTRPGTGVDEQYF | TGTGCCAGCACCCGTCCCGGGACAGGGGTCGACGAGCAGTACTTC | TRBD1 | TRBJ2-7 | large | TRBV25-1
CASTLNGEGGYTF | TGTGCCAGCACCCTCAACGGGGAAGGGGGCTACACCTTC | - | TRBJ1-2 | - | TRBV5-6
CASSLVAGPYEQYF | TGTGCCAGCAGCTTGGTGGCAGGCCCCTACGAGCAGTACTTC | - | TRBJ2-7 | - | TRBV5-4
CASSPRTGNNEKLFF | TGTGCCAGCAGCCCCCGGACAGGGAATAATGAAAAACTGTTTTTT | TRBD1 | TRBJ1-4 | - | TRBV11-2
CASSQDRTRNIQYF | TGTGCCAGCAGCCAGGACAGGACCCGGAACATTCAGTACTTC | TRBD1 | TRBJ2-4 | once | TRBV7-2
CASSLGGDQRNQPQHF | TGTGCCAGCAGCCTAGGCGGGGATCAACGCAATCAGCCCCAGCATTTT | - | TRBJ1-5 | few | TRBV7-6
CASSLREGGTQYF | TGTGCCAGCAGCTTACGGGAGGGGGGGACCCAGTACTTC | TRBD2 | TRBJ2-5 | - | TRBV7-6